This entry lists 9 T cell receptor beta chains sequenced from one sample in a study of beta chain features in type 1 diabetes. Broader study findings: TCRB CDR3s from Type 1 diabetes patients were moderately but significantly shorter in all four CD4+ subsets.

The study reverse transcribed the entire isolated RNA, so it sequenced expressed TCRB transcripts. This table comes from immunoSEQ multiplex PCR, and its TCRdb copy is limited to in-frame clones, with some not included. The data hold around 130,000 clones, with 7.5% to 9.5% observed a single time. No cognate antigen is known for these TCRs. The sample was central memory CD4+ T cells from blood. The receptors shown here come from a young man with type 1 diabetes.

The gene calls are TRBV18 and TRBJ1-6; possibly TRBD1 for D (5 bases). The length of the CDR3 is 14 residues. From germline, CDR1 is KGHSH and CDR2 LQKENI. V was shortened by 3 bases and J by 7 bases, with 10 bases between the two germline ends. The CDR3 reads CASSPTDQNSPLHF. DNA of the CDR3: TGTGCCAGCTCACCGACAGACCAAAATTCACCCCTCCACTTT.

The chain joins TRBV6-1 to TRBJ1-5; D remains ambiguous. Trimming cost V 11 bases and J 8 bases, with 13 bases left between them. The CDR3 contains 11 residues. CDR1 and CDR2 (germline): MNHNS, SASEGT. CDR3 coding DNA: TGTGCCGGTGGAATGGGAGAGCCCCAGCATTTT. Its protein product is CAGGMGEPQHF.

The J gene is TRBJ2-7, the V gene TRBV5-1; D is perhaps TRBD1 (6 bases). V lost 3 bases to trimming and J lost 0 bases, with 10 bases between them. CDR1 is SGHRS, CDR2 YFSETQ, per germline. The CDR3 is 14 residues long. The DNA of the CDR3 is TGCGCCAGCAGCTGGGGGACACCCTCCTACGAGCAGTACTTC. Translating it yields CASSWGTPSYEQYF.

The sample holds a few counts of this clone. The chain links TRBV2 to TRBJ2-2; a possible D gene is TRBD2 (6 bases). V was clipped by 4 bases and J by 5 bases, with 8 bases between them. This CDR3 is 13 amino acids long. The germline gives CDR1 SNHLY, CDR2 FYNNEI. The CDR3 reads CASSVEGTGELFF. CDR3 bases: TGTGCCAGCAGTGTGGAGGGGACCGGGGAGCTGTTTTTT.

This clone has only a few counts. The chain uses TRBV7-2 and TRBJ2-1, with a tentative D call TRBD2 (5 bases). The V end was cut by 5 bases, the J end by 0 bases, with 8 bases between. There are 14 residues in the CDR3. The V gene's germline CDR1 is SGHTA and CDR2 FQGNSA. The chain's CDR3 is CASSPDYSYNEQFF. The CDR3 DNA follows: TGTGCCAGCAGCCCCGACTACTCCTACAATGAGCAGTTCTTC.

This clone was counted a few times. The gene calls are TRBV19 and TRBJ2-4, with 12 positions matching TRBD2. CDR3 length: 16 residues. With 5 bases clipped from V and 2 bases from J, the junction kept 4 bases outside the gene matches. Germline V gene lookup returns CDR1 LNHDA and CDR2 SQIVND (reference sequence). The CDR3 nucleotides read TGTGCCAGTAGTCCCGGACTAGCGGGGTCCAAAAACATTCAGTACTTC. Translation gives CASSPGLAGSKNIQYF.

Only a few counts were recorded for this clone. CDR3 DNA sequence: TGTGCCTGGAGTATCGGGTCTGGAAACACCATATATTTT. This codes for CAWSIGSGNTIYF. This rearrangement joins TRBV30 to TRBJ1-3; D not resolved. The ends were cut back, 2 bases at V and 1 base at J, with 6 bases in the middle. The germline CDR1 and CDR2 sequences are GTSNPN and SVGIG (reference sequence). The CDR3 runs to 13 residues.

This clone was seen more than once but under ten times. The CDR3 DNA sequence: TGCAGTGCTAGGTCGGCGGGACAACTGTTTTTT. Its protein is CSARSAGQLFF. This chain joins TRBV20-1 and TRBJ1-4, with a tentative D call TRBD1 (5 bases). V lost 3 bases and J 12 bases, leaving 11 bases between the germline ends. CDR3 length: 11 amino acids. The V gene's germline CDR1 is DFQATT and CDR2 SNEGSKA (reference sequence).

This clone was counted between two and nine times. The chain has TRBV5-1 and TRBJ1-6; D gene uncertain. V gave up 0 bases and J gave up 9 bases, with 7 bases separating them. Germline lookup yields CDR1 SGHRS and CDR2 YFSETQ. The CDR3 contains 13 residues. Here the CDR3 reads CASSLAGRSPLHF. For the CDR3, the DNA is TGCGCCAGCAGCTTGGCCGGTCGTTCACCCCTCCACTTT.